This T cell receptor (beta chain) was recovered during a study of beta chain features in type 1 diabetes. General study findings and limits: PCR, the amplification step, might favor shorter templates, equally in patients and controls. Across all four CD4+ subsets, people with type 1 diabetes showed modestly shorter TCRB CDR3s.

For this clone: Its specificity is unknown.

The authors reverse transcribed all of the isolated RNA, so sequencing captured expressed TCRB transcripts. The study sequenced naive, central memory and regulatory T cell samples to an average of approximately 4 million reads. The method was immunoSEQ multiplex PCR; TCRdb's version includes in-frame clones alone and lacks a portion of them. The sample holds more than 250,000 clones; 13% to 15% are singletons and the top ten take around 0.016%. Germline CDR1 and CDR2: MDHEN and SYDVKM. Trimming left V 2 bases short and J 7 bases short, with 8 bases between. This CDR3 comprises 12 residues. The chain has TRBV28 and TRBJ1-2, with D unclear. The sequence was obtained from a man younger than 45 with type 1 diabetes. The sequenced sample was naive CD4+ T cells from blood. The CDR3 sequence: CASSLRTGGYTF. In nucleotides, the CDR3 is TGTGCCAGCAGTTTACGAACCGGTGGCTACACCTTC.